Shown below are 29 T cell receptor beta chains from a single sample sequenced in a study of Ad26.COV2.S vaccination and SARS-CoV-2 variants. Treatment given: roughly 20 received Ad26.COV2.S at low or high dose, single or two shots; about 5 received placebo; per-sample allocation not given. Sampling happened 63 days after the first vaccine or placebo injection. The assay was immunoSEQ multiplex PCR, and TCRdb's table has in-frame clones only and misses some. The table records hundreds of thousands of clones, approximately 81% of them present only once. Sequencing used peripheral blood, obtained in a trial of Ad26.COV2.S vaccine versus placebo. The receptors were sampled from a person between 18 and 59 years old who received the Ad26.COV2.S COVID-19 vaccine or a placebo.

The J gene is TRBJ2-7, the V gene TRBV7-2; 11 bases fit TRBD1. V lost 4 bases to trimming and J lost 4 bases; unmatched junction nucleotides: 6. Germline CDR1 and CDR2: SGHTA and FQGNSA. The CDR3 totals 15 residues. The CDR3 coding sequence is TGTGCCAGCAGCTCGAGGGGGACAGGGGGATACGAGCAGTACTTC. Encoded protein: CASSSRGTGGYEQYF.

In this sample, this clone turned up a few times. Written as DNA, the CDR3 is TGTGCCTGGAGGAGAAACTCTGGGGCCAACGTCCTGACTTTC. Protein product: CAWRRNSGANVLTF. J is TRBJ2-6 and V is TRBV30; no clear D gene. Trimming shortened V by 3 bases and J by 0 bases, and 6 bases separated the two germline ends. The CDR3 runs 14 residues. The V gene's germline CDR1 is GTSNPN and CDR2 SVGIG (reference sequence).

This CDR3 reads CASSPQPGGGTGELFF. The CDR3 DNA reads as TGTGCCAGCAGTCCCCAGCCAGGGGGGGGCACCGGGGAGCTGTTTTTT. The V call is TRBV27, the J call TRBJ2-2; D may match TRBD1 or TRBD2 (7 bases each). CDR3 length equals 16 residues. The germline V gene encodes CDR1 MNHEY and CDR2 SMNVEV (reference sequence). V was pared by 5 bases and J by 4 bases, with 17 bases between.

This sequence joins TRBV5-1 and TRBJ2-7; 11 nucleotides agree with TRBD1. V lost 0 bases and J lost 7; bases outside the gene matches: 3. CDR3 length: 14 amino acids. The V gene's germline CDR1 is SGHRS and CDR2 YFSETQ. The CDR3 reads CASSLGTGGLEQYF. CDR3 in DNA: TGCGCCAGCAGCTTGGGGACAGGGGGCTTAGAGCAGTACTTC.

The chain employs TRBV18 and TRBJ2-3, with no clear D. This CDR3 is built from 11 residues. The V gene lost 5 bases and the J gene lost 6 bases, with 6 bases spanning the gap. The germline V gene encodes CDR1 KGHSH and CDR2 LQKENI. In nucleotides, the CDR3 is TGTGCCAGCTCAGGGCATGATACGCAGTATTTT. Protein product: CASSGHDTQYF.

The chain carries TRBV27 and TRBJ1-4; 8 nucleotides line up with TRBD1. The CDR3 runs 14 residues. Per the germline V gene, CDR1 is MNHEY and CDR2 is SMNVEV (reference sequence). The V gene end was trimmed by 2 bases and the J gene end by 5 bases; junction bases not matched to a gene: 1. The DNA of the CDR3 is TGTGCCAGCAGTTTAGGACAGGGAAATGAAAAACTGTTTTTT. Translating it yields CASSLGQGNEKLFF. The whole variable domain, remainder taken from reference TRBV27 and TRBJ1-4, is EAQVTQNPRYLITVTGKKLTVTCSQNMNHEYMSWYRQDPGLGLRQIYYSMNVEVTDKGDVPEGYKVSRKEKRNFPLILESPSPNQTSLYFCASSLGQGNEKLFFGSGTQLSVL.

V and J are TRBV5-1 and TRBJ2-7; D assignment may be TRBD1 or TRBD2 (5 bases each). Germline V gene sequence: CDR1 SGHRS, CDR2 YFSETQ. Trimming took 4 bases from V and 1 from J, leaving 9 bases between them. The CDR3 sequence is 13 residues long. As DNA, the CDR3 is TGCGCCAGCAGCAGGGACGGGTCCTACGAGCAGTACTTC. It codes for CASSRDGSYEQYF. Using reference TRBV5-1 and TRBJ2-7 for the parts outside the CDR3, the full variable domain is KAGVTQTPRYLIKTRGQQVTLSCSPISGHRSVSWYQQTPGQGLQFLFEYFSETQRNKGNFPGRFSGRQFSNSRSEMNVSTLELGDSALYLCASSRDGSYEQYFGPGTRLTVT.

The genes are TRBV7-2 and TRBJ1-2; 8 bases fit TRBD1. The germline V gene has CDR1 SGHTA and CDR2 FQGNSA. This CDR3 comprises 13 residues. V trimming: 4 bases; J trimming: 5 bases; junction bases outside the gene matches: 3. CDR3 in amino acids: CASSSTGVYGYTF. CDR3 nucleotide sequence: TGTGCCAGCAGCTCGACAGGGGTGTATGGCTACACCTTC.

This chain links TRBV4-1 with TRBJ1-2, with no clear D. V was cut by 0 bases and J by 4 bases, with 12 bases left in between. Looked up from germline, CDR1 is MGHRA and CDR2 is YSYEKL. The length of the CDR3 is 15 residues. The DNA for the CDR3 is TGCGCCAGCAGCCAAGAAAGTACCCTTTCCTATGGCTACACCTTC. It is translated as CASSQESTLSYGYTF.

In nucleotides, the CDR3 is TGTGCCAGCAGCGCCACCCGGGACTCAAGGATACTCGGCGAGCAGTACTTC. Translated: CASSATRDSRILGEQYF. The V and J genes are TRBV9 and TRBJ2-7; the D gene is possibly TRBD2 (6 bases). The CDR3 loop spans 17 amino acids. V dropped 3 bases and J dropped 6 bases, with 25 bases sitting between them. The V gene's germline CDR1 is SGDLS and CDR2 YYNGEE. The full variable domain, its missing parts supplied by reference TRBV9 and TRBJ2-7, is DSGVTQTPKHLITATGQRVTLRCSPRSGDLSVYWYQQSLDQGLQFLIQYYNGEERAKGNILERFSAQQFPDLHSELNLSSLELGDSALYFCASSATRDSRILGEQYFGPGTRLTVT.

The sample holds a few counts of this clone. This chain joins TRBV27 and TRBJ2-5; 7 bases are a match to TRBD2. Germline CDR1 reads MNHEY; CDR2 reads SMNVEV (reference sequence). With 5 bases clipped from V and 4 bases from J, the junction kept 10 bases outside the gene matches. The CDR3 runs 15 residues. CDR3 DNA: TGTGCCAGCAGTACCGGACTAGTCGGTGTAGAGACCCAGTACTTC. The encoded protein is CASSTGLVGVETQYF.

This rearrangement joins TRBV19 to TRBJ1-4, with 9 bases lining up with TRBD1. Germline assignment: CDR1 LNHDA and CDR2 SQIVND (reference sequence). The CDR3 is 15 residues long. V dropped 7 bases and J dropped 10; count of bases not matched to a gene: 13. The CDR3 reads CASTDGAGTGRKLFF. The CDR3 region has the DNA TGTGCCAGTACCGACGGGGCTGGGACAGGGCGAAAACTGTTTTTT.

The CDR3 DNA sequence: TGTGCCAGCAGGCCAGGGGGGCAAACCTACGAGCAGTACTTC. It yields the protein CASRPGGQTYEQYF. The rearrangement uses TRBV7-2 and TRBJ2-7, with TRBD1 as a possible D gene (7 bases). Trimming shortened V by 6 bases and J by 2 bases, and 14 bases separated the two germline ends. Germline-derived CDR1 and CDR2 are SGHTA and FQGNSA. The CDR3 runs 14 residues.

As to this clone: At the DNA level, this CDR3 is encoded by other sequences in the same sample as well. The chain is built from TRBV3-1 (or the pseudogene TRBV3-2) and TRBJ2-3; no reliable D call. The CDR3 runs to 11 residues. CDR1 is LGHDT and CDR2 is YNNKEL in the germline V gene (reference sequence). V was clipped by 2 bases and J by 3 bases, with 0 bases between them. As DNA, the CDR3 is TGTGCCAGCAGCCAAACAGATACGCAGTATTTT. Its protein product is CASSQTDTQYF.

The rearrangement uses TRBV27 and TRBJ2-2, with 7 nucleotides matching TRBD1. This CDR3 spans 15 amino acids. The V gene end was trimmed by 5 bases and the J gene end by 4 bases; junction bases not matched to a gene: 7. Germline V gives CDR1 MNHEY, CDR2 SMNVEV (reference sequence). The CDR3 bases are TGTGCCAGCAGTCCCCCACAGGGGAGCACCGGGGAGCTGTTTTTT. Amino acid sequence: CASSPPQGSTGELFF.

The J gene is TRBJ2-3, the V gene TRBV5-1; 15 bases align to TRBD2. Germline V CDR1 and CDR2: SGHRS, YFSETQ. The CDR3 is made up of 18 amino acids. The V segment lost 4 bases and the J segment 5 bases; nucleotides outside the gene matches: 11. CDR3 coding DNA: TGCGCCAGCAGCCCGGGCCGGACTAGCGGGAGGGCCTTAGATACGCAGTATTTT. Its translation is CASSPGRTSGRALDTQYF.

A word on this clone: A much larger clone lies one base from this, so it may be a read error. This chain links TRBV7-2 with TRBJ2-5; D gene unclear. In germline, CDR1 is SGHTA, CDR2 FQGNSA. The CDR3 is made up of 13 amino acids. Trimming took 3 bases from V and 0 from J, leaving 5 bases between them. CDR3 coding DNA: TGTGCCAGCAGCTTTGGGTACCAAGAGACCCAGTACTTC. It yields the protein CASSFGYQETQYF.

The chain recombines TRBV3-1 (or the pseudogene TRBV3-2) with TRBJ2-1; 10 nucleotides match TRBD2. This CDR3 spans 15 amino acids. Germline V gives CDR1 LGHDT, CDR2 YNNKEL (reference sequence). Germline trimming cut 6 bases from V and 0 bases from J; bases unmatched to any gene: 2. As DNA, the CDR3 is TGTGCCAGCAGACTAGCGGGATCCTCCTACAATGAGCAGTTCTTC. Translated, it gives CASRLAGSSYNEQFF.

CDR3 loop: CASSPMGTYNEQFF. The DNA of the CDR3 is TGTGCCAGCAGTCCCATGGGGACCTACAATGAGCAGTTCTTC. The V call is TRBV14, the J call TRBJ2-1; D is undetermined. Germline lookup yields CDR1 SGHDN and CDR2 FVKESK. The CDR3 length is 14 residues. V gave up 6 bases and J gave up 2 bases, with 11 bases separating them. Full variable domain (remainder filled in from reference TRBV14 and TRBJ2-1): EAGVTQFPSHSVIEKGQTVTLRCDPISGHDNLYWYRRVMGKEIKFLLHFVKESKQDESGMPNNRFLAERTGGTYSTLKVQPAELEDSGVYFCASSPMGTYNEQFFGPGTRLTVL.

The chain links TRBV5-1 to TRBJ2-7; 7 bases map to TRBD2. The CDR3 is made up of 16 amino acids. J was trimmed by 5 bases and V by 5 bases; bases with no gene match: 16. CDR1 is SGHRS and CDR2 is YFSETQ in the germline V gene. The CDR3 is CASSGGLWTSTHEQYF. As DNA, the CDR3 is TGCGCCAGCAGTGGGGGATTGTGGACTAGTACTCACGAGCAGTACTTC.

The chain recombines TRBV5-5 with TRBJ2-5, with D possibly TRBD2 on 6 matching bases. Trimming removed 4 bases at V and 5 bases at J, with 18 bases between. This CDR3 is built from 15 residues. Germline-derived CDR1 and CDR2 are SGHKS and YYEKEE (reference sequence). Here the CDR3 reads CASSQRGALRETQYF. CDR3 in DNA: TGTGCCAGCAGCCAGCGCGGGGCCCTTCGGGAGACCCAGTACTTC.

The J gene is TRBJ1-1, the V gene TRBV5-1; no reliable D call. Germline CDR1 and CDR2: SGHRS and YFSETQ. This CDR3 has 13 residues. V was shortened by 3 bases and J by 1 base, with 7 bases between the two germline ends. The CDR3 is CASSWEGNTEAFF. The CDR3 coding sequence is TGCGCCAGCAGCTGGGAGGGGAACACTGAAGCTTTCTTT.

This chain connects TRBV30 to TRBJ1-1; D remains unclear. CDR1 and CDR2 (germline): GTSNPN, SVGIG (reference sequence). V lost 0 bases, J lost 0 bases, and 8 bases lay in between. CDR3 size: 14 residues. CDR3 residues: CAWSVRGMNTEAFF. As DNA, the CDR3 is TGTGCCTGGAGTGTACGGGGTATGAACACTGAAGCTTTCTTT.

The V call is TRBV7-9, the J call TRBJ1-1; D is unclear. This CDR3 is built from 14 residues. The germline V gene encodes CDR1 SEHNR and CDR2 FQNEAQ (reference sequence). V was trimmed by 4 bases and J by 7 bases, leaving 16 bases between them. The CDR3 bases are TGTGCCAGCAGCTCCGTGGGTCTACCAAGTGAAGCTTTCTTT. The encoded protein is CASSSVGLPSEAFF.

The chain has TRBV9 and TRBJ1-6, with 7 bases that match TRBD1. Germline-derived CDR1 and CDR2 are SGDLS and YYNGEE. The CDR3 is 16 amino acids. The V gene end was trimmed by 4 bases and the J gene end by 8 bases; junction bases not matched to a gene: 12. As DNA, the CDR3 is TGTGCCAGCAGCTTAAGACAGGGTGAGGTTGATTCACCCCTCCACTTT. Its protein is CASSLRQGEVDSPLHF.

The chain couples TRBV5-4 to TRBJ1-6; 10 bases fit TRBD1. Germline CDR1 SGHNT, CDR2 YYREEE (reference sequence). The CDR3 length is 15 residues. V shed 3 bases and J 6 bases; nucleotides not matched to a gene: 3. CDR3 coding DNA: TGTGCCAGCAGCTGGGACAGGGGATCTAATTCACCCCTCCACTTT. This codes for CASSWDRGSNSPLHF. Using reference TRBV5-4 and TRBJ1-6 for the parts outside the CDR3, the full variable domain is ETGVTQSPTHLIKTRGQQVTLRCSSQSGHNTVSWYQQALGQGPQFIFQYYREEENGRGNFPPRFSGLQFPNYSSELNVNALELDDSALYLCASSWDRGSNSPLHFGNGTRLTVT.

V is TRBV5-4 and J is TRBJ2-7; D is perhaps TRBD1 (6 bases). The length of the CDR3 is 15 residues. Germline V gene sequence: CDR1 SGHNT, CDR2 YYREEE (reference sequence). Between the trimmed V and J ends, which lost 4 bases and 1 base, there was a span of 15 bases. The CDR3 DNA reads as TGTGCCAGCAGCCCGACAGGAATCAAGTCCTACGAGCAGTACTTC. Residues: CASSPTGIKSYEQYF.

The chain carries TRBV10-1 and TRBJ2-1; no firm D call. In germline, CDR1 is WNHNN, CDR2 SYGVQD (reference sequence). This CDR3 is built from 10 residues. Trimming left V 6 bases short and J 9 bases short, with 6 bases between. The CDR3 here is CASRFGEQFF. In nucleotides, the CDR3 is TGCGCCAGCAGGTTTGGTGAGCAGTTCTTC.

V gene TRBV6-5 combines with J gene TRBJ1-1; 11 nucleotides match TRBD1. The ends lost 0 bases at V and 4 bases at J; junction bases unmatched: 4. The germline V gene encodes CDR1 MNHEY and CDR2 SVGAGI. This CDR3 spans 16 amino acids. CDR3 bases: TGTGCCAGCAGTTACTCCCTAGGACAGGGGGCCACTGAAGCTTTCTTT. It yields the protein CASSYSLGQGATEAFF.